The clone carrying this T cell receptor beta chain was seen many times. Per the germline V gene, CDR1 is DFQATT and CDR2 is SNEGSKA (reference sequence). Trimming pared 0 bases from V and 4 bases from J, leaving 7 bases between. The CDR3 contains 13 residues. One entry per CDR3 protein results from TCRdb running MiXCR on the RACE reads. The sample lists around 300,000 distinct CDR3 sequences, approximately 5.8% seen once, with over 7% in the top ten. Documented time point: pre-sensitization, week 0. This sample's treatment: therapeutic diphenylcyclopropenone sensitization with weekly scalp DPC. This sample stems from a study of human T cells and chemical hapten exposure.

The TCR was taken from a woman under 30 with alopecia areata. Some clones in this sample may be carry-over from other donors' samples. This specimen was whole blood, taken in connection with sensitization to the hapten diphenylcyclopropenone (DPC). The J gene is TRBJ1-5, the V gene TRBV20-1, with D unresolved. Here the CDR3 reads CSARESLNQPQHF. In DNA form, the CDR3 reads TGCAGTGCTAGAGAGTCCCTGAATCAGCCCCAGCATTTT.